This T cell receptor (beta chain) was observed in a study of regulatory T cells in long-lasting Graves disease. CDR3 length equals 15 residues. Germline loops: CDR1 SGHTS, CDR2 YDEGEE. The ends were cut back, 4 bases at V and 0 bases at J, with 13 bases in the middle. The time point was: newly diagnosed GD, antithyroid drugs for less than 3 months. Construction of the TCR library relied on RNA isolated from PBMCs. Only a few counts were recorded for this clonotype. Its antigen is unknown. Findings and limits, study-wide: Patients with persistent disease shared 2,741 public clonotypes, outpacing the roughly 1,000 shared by new patients.

Building the TCR beta libraries relied on iRepertoire HTBI primers, and CDR3 regions underwent Arm-PCR. TCRdb itself ran the multiplex PCR reads through MiXCR, one entry per CDR3 protein. The repertoire has approximately 560,000 distinct CDR3 sequences, around 16% of them found once; the top ten carry about 12%. The data also belong to a second study, concerning T cells in Graves' hyperthyroidism and ophthalmopathy.

The receptor comes from a man younger than 35 with Graves disease. This sample comprised peripheral blood mononuclear cells (PBMCs), obtained at new diagnosis, from a patient treated with antithyroid drugs. The V gene is TRBV5-8, the J gene TRBJ1-1, with D tentatively TRBD1 (6 bases). CDR3 residues: CASSGGTMMNTEAFF. In DNA, the CDR3 is TGTGCCAGCAGCGGGGGCACGATGATGAACACTGAAGCTTTCTTT. The full variable domain, rest sourced from reference TRBV5-8 and TRBJ1-1, is EAGVTQSPTHLIKTRGQQATLRCSPISGHTSVYWYQQALGLGLQFLLWYDEGEERNRGNFPPRFSGRQFPNYSSELNVNALELEDSALYLCASSGGTMMNTEAFFGQGTRLTVV.